This T cell receptor (beta chain) was obtained from a study of radiotherapy plus CTLA-4 blockade in lung cancer (dated by TCRdb to the late 2010s). Regarding the study in general: Among enrolled patients, roughly 18% had an objective response and about 30% reached disease control.

Receptor libraries were prepared by the immunoSEQ multiplex PCR assay. The source is immuneACCESS, and TCRdb retained only in-frame sequences with V and J called. Part of the clones is not carried over; for the studies checked, unresolved V genes explain less than half of this, and the remainder is unexplained. This sample holds 50,000 to 65,000 clones; approximately 80% were observed only once. 2% to 3% of the sample is in the top ten clones. In this study, focal radiation therapy paired with CTLA-4 blockade (ipilimumab) was tested in patients who had chemo-refractory metastatic non-small-cell lung cancer. The paper's findings and limits, for the study overall: After treatment with radiotherapy and ipilimumab, TCR clones that originated in tumors expanded in peripheral blood. Early dynamic changes in blood T cell clones, together with increased serum interferon-beta after radiation, were reported as the strongest predictors of response.

Comment on this clone: The antigen this receptor binds is unknown. No per-base quality is available; no much larger clone lies one base away.

Relative to germline, V is 4 bases shorter and J is 2 bases shorter, with 9 bases between their ends. The germline V gene yields MNHEY for CDR1 and SVGAGI for CDR2. Including cysteine and phenylalanine, the CDR3 has 13 amino acids. The DNA shown is the 39-base CDR3, in frame from base 1. The sequencing here drew on peripheral blood, taken from a patient treated with radiotherapy plus ipilimumab. The source of this sequence is a human donor with non-small cell lung cancer whose response to radiotherapy plus ipilimumab could not be evaluated. Here the chain combines TRBV6-5 and TRBJ2-7; the D gene remains uncertain. The DNA sequence is given as TGTGCCAGCAGTTTCCCCGGAGCCTACGAGCAGTACTTC. Its protein product is CASSFPGAYEQYF.